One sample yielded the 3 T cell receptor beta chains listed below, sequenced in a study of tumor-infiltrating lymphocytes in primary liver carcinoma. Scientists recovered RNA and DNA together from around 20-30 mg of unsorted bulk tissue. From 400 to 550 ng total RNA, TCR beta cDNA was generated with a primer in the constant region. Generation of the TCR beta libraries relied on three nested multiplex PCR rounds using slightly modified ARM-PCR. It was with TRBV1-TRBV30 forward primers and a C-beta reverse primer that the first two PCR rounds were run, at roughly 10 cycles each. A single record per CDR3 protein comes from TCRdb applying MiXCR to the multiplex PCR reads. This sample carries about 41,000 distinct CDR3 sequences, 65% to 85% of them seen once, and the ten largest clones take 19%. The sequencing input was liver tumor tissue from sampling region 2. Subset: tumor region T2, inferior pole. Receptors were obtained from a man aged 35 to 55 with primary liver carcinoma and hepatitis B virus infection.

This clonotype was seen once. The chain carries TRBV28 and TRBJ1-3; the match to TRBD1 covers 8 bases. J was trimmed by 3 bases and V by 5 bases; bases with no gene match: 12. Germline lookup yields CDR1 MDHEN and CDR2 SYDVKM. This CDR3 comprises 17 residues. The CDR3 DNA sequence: TGTGCCAGCAGTGACTGTACAGGGGGTGACCGTGGAAACACCATATATTTT. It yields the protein CASSDCTGGDRGNTIYF.

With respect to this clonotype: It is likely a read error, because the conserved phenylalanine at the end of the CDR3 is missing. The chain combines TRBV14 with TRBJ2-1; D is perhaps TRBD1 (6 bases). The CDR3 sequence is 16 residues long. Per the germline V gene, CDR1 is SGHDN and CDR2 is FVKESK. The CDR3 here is CTSSPRTVLVYNEQFL. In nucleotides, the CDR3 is TGTACCAGCAGCCCTAGGACAGTGTTGGTGTACAATGAGCAGTTCTTA.

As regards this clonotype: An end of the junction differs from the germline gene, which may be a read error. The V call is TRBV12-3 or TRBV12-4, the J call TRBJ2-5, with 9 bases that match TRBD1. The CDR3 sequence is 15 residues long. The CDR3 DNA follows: TGTGCCATCAGTTCCTGGACAGGGGACCAAGAGACCCAGTACTTC. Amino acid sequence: CAISSWTGDQETQYF.